This T cell receptor (beta chain) was profiled in a study of blood T cell repertoires in COVID-19. Produced via immunoSEQ multiplex PCR; TCRdb's table is partial and in-frame only. The table shows 220,000 or so clones, with approximately 78% occurring only once. Enrollment of patients from Seattle took place during active infection, with longitudinal follow-up. This TCR came from a woman at least 80 years old with COVID-19, enrolled during active disease. What was sequenced was peripheral blood.

The CDR3 loop is CSAPNIGEQFF. The DNA for the CDR3 is TGCAGTGCGCCAAATATCGGTGAGCAGTTCTTC. This chain joins TRBV20-1 and TRBJ2-1; D is ambiguous. This CDR3 region has 11 residues. V was pared by 6 bases and J by 9 bases, with 12 bases between. Germline CDR1 is DFQATT and CDR2 is SNEGSKA (reference sequence).